A single sample gave rise to the 17 T cell receptor beta chains below, sequenced in a study of CD8 T cells in Susac syndrome. Random hexamers were used to reverse transcribe about 0.5 to 1 ug of RNA. TCRdb ran MiXCR on the immunoSEQ multiplex PCR reads and lists one entry per CDR3 protein. The table lists about 120,000 distinct CDR3 sequences, 96% of them singletons. Sequenced sample: CD4+ T cells from PBMCs. Receptors were obtained from a human donor with Susac syndrome.

V gene TRBV7-2 combines with J gene TRBJ2-7; 10 bases match TRBD1. The CDR3 loop spans 15 amino acids. V shed 1 base and J 3 bases; nucleotides not matched to a gene: 3. Germline-derived CDR1 and CDR2 are SGHTA and FQGNSA. CDR3 DNA sequence: TGTGCCAGCAGCTTAGTTGGACAGGGGGACTACGAGCAGTACTTC. Residues: CASSLVGQGDYEQYF.

The chain uses TRBV15 and TRBJ2-3; 10 positions agree with TRBD2. The CDR3 spans 18 residues. The germline CDR1 and CDR2 sequences are LNHNV and YYDKDF (reference sequence). J gave up 6 bases and V 0 bases, and 12 bases lay outside the gene matches. The CDR3 DNA follows: TGTGCCACCAGCAGAGAGGGAGCACTAGCGGGATACGGGGATACGCAGTATTTT. It codes for CATSREGALAGYGDTQYF.

The chain links TRBV3-1 to TRBJ1-1; no firm D call. Trimming removed 3 bases from V and 6 bases from J, with 14 bases in between. The CDR3 is 14 amino acids. The germline gives CDR1 LGHDT, CDR2 YNNKEL (reference sequence). CDR3 bases: TGTGCCAGCAGCCACAATGCAGTAAGAGCTGAAGCTTTCTTT. This codes for CASSHNAVRAEAFF.

V gene TRBV4-2 combines with J gene TRBJ2-1; D is possibly TRBD2 (5 bases). Germline CDR1 LGHNA, CDR2 YNFKEQ. Trimming shortened V by 4 bases and J by 6 bases, and 10 bases separated the two germline ends. The CDR3 totals 13 residues. The CDR3 protein is CASSPILANEQFF. The CDR3 nucleotides read TGTGCCAGCAGCCCGATCCTAGCCAATGAGCAGTTCTTC.

The V and J genes are TRBV27 and TRBJ2-1, with a tentative D call TRBD2 (5 bases). Trimming pared 6 bases from V and 0 bases from J, leaving 15 bases between. CDR1 and CDR2 (germline): MNHEY, SMNVEV (reference sequence). This CDR3 region has 16 residues. CDR3: CASRYLAVSSYNEQFF. CDR3 nucleotides: TGTGCCAGCAGGTACCTAGCTGTTAGCTCCTACAATGAGCAGTTCTTC.

The chain employs TRBV5-1 and TRBJ1-1, with no clear D. Trimming took 4 bases from V and 1 from J, leaving 8 bases between them. This CDR3 has 13 residues. Germline CDR1 SGHRS, CDR2 YFSETQ. The CDR3 nucleotides read TGCGCCAGCAGCGATGACGGGAACACTGAAGCTTTCTTT. This encodes CASSDDGNTEAFF.

This chain links TRBV29-1 with TRBJ2-1; possibly TRBD1 for D (5 bases). Trimming took off 1 base at V and 8 bases at J, with 12 bases between the two ends. Germline CDR1 and CDR2: SQVTM and ANQGSEA. This CDR3 is built from 13 residues. The CDR3 spells CSVEGAGKDEQFF. CDR3 DNA sequence: TGCAGCGTTGAAGGGGCAGGGAAGGATGAGCAGTTCTTC.

This chain joins TRBV20-1 and TRBJ2-3; either TRBD1 or TRBD2 may fit D (5 bases each). The CDR3 is 13 amino acids. Trimming shortened V by 1 base and J by 7 bases, and 12 bases separated the two germline ends. Germline CDR1 and CDR2: DFQATT and SNEGSKA (reference sequence). The CDR3 DNA sequence: TGCAGTGCTAGAGTGGTCGGGGCTAATACGCAGTATTTT. It specifies CSARVVGANTQYF.

The J gene is TRBJ2-4, the V gene TRBV28; TRBD2 matches at 8 bases. In germline, CDR1 is MDHEN, CDR2 SYDVKM. Losses at the gene ends were 3 bases for V and 4 bases for J; bases not matched to a gene: 5. The CDR3 is made up of 15 amino acids. The CDR3 nucleotides read TGTGCCAGCAGTTTGCGCACTAGCGGTAAAAACATTCAGTACTTC. This translates into CASSLRTSGKNIQYF.

The V call is TRBV15, the J call TRBJ2-2; 10 bases agree with TRBD2. V lost 1 base and J lost 4; bases outside the gene matches: 0. Germline CDR1 reads LNHNV; CDR2 reads YYDKDF (reference sequence). The CDR3 contains 15 residues. The CDR3 loop is CATSRGLAGTGELFF. The CDR3 DNA is TGTGCCACCAGCAGAGGACTAGCGGGCACCGGGGAGCTGTTTTTT.

CDR3 region: CSANSPLAGEDTGELFF. Written as DNA, the CDR3 is TGCAGTGCTAACTCCCCCCTAGCGGGAGAGGACACCGGGGAGCTGTTTTTT. The chain joins TRBV20-1 to TRBJ2-2; 10 nucleotides line up with TRBD2. CDR1 is DFQATT, CDR2 SNEGSKA, per germline (reference sequence). The CDR3 has 17 amino acids. Unmatched junction bases numbered 11, after V lost 4 bases and J lost 3 bases.

The chain is built from TRBV12-3 or TRBV12-4 and TRBJ2-7; 7 positions match TRBD2. The CDR3 extends over 13 amino acids. The trim removed 6 bases at V and 5 bases at J, leaving 7 bases unmatched. CDR3 in DNA: TGTGCCAGCAGCTCCTCAGCGGGGAACGAGCAGTACTTC. Its translation: CASSSSAGNEQYF.

The chain links TRBV5-5 to TRBJ2-3, with 8 bases fitting TRBD1. The V gene end was trimmed by 0 bases and the J gene end by 2 bases; junction bases not matched to a gene: 5. This CDR3 region has 16 residues. Per the germline V gene, CDR1 is SGHKS and CDR2 is YYEKEE (reference sequence). The CDR3 sequence is CASSLGDRGFTDTQYF. As DNA, the CDR3 is TGTGCCAGCAGCTTGGGAGACAGGGGATTCACAGATACGCAGTATTTT. Looking up the rest from reference TRBV5-5 and TRBJ2-3 gives the full variable domain: DAGVTQSPTHLIKTRGQQVTLRCSPISGHKSVSWYQQVLGQGPQFIFQYYEKEERGRGNFPDRFSARQFPNYSSELNVNALLLGDSALYLCASSLGDRGFTDTQYFGPGTRLTVL.

V is TRBV12-3 or TRBV12-4 and J is TRBJ2-7; 7 nucleotides align to TRBD2. The CDR3 loop spans 16 amino acids. Trimming removed 5 bases from V and 3 bases from J; junction bases left unmatched: 13. The CDR3: CASSLNLGDYNYEQYF. The CDR3, as DNA: TGTGCCAGCAGTCTGAACCTAGGGGACTATAACTACGAGCAGTACTTC.

The chain is built from TRBV6-1 and TRBJ1-4, with 8 bases matching TRBD1. CDR3 length: 16 residues. In germline, CDR1 is MNHNS, CDR2 SASEGT. The ends lost 6 bases at V and 5 bases at J; junction bases unmatched: 11. The CDR3, as DNA: TGTGCCAGCAGACACACAAGAACAGGGGGGAATGAAAAACTGTTTTTT. It yields the protein CASRHTRTGGNEKLFF.

The rearrangement links TRBV2 to TRBJ1-1; D ambiguous. V gave up 7 bases and J gave up 6 bases, with 18 bases separating them. The CDR3 covers 14 residues. The germline gives CDR1 SNHLY, CDR2 FYNNEI. The CDR3 sequence: CASNSPPELPEAFF. The CDR3 nucleotides are TGTGCCAGCAATTCCCCTCCGGAGCTACCTGAAGCTTTCTTT.

The chain carries TRBV29-1 and TRBJ2-1, with D uncertain. The CDR3 covers 14 residues. Looked up from germline, CDR1 is SQVTM and CDR2 is ANQGSEA. With 4 bases removed from V and 0 bases from J, the gap between germline ends came to 10 bases. CDR3 bases: TGCAGCGTTGCGGGCGGATCCTCCTACAATGAGCAGTTCTTC. Amino acids: CSVAGGSSYNEQFF.